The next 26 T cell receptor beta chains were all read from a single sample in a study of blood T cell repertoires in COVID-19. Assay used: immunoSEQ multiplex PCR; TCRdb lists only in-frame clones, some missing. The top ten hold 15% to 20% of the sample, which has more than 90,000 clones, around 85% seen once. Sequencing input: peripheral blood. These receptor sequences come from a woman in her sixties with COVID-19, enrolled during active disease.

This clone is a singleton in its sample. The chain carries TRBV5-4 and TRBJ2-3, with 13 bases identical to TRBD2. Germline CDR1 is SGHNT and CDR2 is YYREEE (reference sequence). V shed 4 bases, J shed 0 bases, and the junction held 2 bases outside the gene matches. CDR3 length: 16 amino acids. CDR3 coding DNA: TGTGCCAGCAGCACGACTAGCGGGGGGAGCACAGATACGCAGTATTTT. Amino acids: CASSTTSGGSTDTQYF.

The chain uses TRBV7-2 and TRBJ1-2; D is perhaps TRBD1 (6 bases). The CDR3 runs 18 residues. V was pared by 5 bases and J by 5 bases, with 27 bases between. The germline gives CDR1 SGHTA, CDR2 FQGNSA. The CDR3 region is CASSATWGRPRGRYGYTF. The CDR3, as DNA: TGTGCCAGCAGCGCAACATGGGGGCGACCCCGGGGTCGGTATGGCTACACCTTC. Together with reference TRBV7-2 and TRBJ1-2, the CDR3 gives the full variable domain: GAGVSQSPSNKVTEKGKDVELRCDPISGHTALYWYRQSLGQGLEFLIYFQGNSAPDKSGLPSDRFSAERTGGSVSTLTIQRTQQEDSAVYLCASSATWGRPRGRYGYTFGSGTRLTVV.

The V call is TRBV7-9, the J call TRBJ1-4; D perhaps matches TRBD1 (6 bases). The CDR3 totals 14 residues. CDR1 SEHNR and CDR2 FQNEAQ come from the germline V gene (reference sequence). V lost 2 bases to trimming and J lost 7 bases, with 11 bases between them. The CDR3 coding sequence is TGTGCCAGCAGCTTACAGGGGTTTGGTGAAAAACTGTTTTTT. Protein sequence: CASSLQGFGEKLFF.

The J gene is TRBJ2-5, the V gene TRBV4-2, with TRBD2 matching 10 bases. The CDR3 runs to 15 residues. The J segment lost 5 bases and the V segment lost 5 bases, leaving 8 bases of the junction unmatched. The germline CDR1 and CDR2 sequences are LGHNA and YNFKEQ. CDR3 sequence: CASSKTSGYRETQYF. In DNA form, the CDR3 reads TGTGCCAGCAGCAAGACTAGCGGGTACCGGGAGACCCAGTACTTC.

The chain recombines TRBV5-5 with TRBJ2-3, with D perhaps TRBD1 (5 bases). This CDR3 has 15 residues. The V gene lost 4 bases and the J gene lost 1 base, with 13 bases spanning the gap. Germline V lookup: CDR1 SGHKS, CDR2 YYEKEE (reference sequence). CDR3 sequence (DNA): TGTGCCAGCAGCCTGCAGGGTGCCGGCACAGATACGCAGTATTTT. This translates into CASSLQGAGTDTQYF. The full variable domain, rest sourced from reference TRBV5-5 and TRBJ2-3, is DAGVTQSPTHLIKTRGQQVTLRCSPISGHKSVSWYQQVLGQGPQFIFQYYEKEERGRGNFPDRFSARQFPNYSSELNVNALLLGDSALYLCASSLQGAGTDTQYFGPGTRLTVL.

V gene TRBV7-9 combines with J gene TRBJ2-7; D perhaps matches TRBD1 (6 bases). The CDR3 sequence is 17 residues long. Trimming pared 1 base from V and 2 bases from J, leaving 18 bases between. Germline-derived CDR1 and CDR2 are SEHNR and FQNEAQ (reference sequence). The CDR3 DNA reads TGTGCCAGCAGCTTAGGCGTCTTTTCAGGGGAACCCTACGAGCAGTACTTC. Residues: CASSLGVFSGEPYEQYF.

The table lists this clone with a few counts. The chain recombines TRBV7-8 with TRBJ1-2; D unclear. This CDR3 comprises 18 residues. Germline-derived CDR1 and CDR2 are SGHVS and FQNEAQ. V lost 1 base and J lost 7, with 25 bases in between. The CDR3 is CASSLERFAGSLRGGYTF. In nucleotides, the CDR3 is TGTGCCAGCAGCTTAGAAAGATTTGCGGGGTCTTTACGGGGTGGCTACACCTTC. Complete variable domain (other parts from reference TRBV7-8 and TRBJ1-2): GAGVSQSPRYKVAKRGQDVALRCDPISGHVSLFWYQQALGQGPEFLTYFQNEAQLDKSGLPSDRFFAERPEGSVSTLKIQRTQQEDSAVYLCASSLERFAGSLRGGYTFGSGTRLTVV.

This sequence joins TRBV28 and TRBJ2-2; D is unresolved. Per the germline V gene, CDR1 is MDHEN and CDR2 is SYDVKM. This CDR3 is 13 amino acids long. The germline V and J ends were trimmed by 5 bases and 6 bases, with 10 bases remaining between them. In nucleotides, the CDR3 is TGTGCCAGCAGTACCGTAGTCCCCGGGGAGCTGTTTTTT. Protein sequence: CASSTVVPGELFF.

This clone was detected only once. The CDR3, as DNA: TGTGCCAGCAGCATACAATCCACGGGTTCGGCTTTCTTT. It yields the protein CASSIQSTGSAFF. V is TRBV5-6 and J is TRBJ1-1, with D uncertain. This CDR3 comprises 13 residues. CDR1 is SGHDT and CDR2 is YYEEEE in the germline V gene. V dropped 4 bases and J dropped 11 bases, with 18 bases sitting between them. Supplemented by reference TRBV5-6 and TRBJ1-1, the full variable domain reads DAGVTQSPTHLIKTRGQQVTLRCSPKSGHDTVSWYQQALGQGPQFIFQYYEEEERQRGNFPDRFSGHQFPNYSSELNVNALLLGDSALYLCASSIQSTGSAFFGQGTRLTVV.

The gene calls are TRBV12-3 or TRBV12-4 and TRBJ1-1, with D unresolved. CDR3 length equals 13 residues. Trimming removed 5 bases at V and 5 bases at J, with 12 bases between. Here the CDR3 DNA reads TGTGCCAGCAGTCCCGGTCGGTGGACTGAAGCTTTCTTT. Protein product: CASSPGRWTEAFF.

The CDR3 region has the DNA TGTGCCAGCAGTTTTAGTAACAGGGTTGATACGCAGTATTTT. It encodes CASSFSNRVDTQYF. The chain recombines TRBV27 with TRBJ2-3; perhaps TRBD1 as D (6 bases). Germline assignment: CDR1 MNHEY and CDR2 SMNVEV (reference sequence). The CDR3 has 14 residues. V was clipped by 3 bases and J by 6 bases, with 13 bases between them.

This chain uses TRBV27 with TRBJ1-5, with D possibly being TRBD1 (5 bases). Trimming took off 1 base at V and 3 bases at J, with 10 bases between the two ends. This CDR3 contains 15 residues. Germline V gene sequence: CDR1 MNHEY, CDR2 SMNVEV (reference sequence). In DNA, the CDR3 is TGTGCCAGCAGTTTATGGGCCAGGGTCAATCAGCCCCAGCATTTT. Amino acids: CASSLWARVNQPQHF.

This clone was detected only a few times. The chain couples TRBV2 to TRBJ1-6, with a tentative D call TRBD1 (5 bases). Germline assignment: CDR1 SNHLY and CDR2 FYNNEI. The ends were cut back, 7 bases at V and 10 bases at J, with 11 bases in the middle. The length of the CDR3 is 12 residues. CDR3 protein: CASTQGSSPLHF. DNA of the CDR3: TGTGCCAGCACCCAGGGATCCTCACCCCTCCACTTT.

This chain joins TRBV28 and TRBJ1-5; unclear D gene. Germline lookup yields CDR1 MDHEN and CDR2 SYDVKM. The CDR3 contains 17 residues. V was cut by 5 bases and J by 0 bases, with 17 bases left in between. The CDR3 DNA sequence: TGTGCCAGCAGTCGGTGGCAGACTCCCTATAGCAATCAGCCCCAGCATTTT. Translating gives CASSRWQTPYSNQPQHF.

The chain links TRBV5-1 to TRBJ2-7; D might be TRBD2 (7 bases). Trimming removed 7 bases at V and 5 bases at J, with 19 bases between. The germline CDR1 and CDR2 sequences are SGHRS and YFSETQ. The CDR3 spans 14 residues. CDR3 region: CASFPREGVHEQYF. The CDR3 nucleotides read TGCGCCAGCTTTCCGAGGGAGGGGGTCCACGAGCAGTACTTC. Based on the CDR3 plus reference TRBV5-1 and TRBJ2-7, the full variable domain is KAGVTQTPRYLIKTRGQQVTLSCSPISGHRSVSWYQQTPGQGLQFLFEYFSETQRNKGNFPGRFSGRQFSNSRSEMNVSTLELGDSALYLCASFPREGVHEQYFGPGTRLTVT.

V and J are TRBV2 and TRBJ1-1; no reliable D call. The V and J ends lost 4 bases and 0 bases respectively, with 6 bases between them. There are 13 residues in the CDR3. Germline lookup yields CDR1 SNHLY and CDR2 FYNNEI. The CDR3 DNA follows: TGTGCCAGCAGTGGAGGAATGAACACTGAAGCTTTCTTT. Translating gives CASSGGMNTEAFF.

CDR3 sequence: CASSYSRGGTEKLFF. CDR3 nucleotides: TGTGCCAGCAGTTACTCGAGGGGGGGAACTGAAAAACTGTTTTTT. V and J are TRBV6-6 and TRBJ1-4; weak D call: TRBD1 (6 bases). From germline, CDR1 is MNHNY and CDR2 SVGAGI (reference sequence). This CDR3 region has 15 residues. The V end was cut by 0 bases, the J end by 7 bases, with 12 bases between.

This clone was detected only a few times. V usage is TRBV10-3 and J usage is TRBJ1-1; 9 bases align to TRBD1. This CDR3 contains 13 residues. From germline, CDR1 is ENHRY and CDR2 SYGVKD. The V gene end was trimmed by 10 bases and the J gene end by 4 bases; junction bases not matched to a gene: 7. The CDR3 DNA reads TGTGCCACCGCGGGACAGGGAGTCACTGAAGCTTTCTTT. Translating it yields CATAGQGVTEAFF.

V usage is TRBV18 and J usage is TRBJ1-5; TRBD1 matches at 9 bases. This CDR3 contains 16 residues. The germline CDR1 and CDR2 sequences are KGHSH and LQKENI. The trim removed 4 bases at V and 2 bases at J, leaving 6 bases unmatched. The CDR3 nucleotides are TGTGCCAGCTCACTAACAGGGGGCCGGGGCAATCAGCCCCAGCATTTT. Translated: CASSLTGGRGNQPQHF. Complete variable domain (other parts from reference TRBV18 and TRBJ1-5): NAGVMQNPRHLVRRRGQEARLRCSPMKGHSHVYWYRQLPEEGLKFMVYLQKENIIDESGMPKERFSAEFPKEGPSILRIQQVVRGDSAAYFCASSLTGGRGNQPQHFGDGTRLSIL.

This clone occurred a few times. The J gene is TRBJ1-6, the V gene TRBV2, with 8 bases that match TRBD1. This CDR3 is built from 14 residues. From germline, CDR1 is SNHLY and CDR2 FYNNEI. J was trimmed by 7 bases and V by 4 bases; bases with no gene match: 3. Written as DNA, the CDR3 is TGTGCCAGCAGTGGTGGACAGGGCAATTCACCCCTCCACTTT. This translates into CASSGGQGNSPLHF.

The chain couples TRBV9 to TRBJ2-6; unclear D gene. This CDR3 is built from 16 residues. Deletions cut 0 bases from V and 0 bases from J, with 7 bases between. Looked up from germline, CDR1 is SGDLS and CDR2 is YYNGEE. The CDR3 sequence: CASSVALISGANVLTF. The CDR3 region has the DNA TGTGCCAGCAGCGTAGCACTGATCTCTGGGGCCAACGTCCTGACTTTC.

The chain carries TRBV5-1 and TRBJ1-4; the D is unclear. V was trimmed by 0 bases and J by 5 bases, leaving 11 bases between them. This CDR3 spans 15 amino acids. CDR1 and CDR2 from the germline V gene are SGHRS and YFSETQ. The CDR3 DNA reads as TGCGCCAGCAGCTTGGCAGGCAGACCCAATGAAAAACTGTTTTTT. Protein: CASSLAGRPNEKLFF.

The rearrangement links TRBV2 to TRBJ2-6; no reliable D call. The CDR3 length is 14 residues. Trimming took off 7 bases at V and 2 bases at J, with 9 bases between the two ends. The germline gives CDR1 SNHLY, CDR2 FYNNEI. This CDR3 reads CASKSTTGANVLTF. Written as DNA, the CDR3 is TGTGCCAGCAAATCGACAACTGGGGCCAACGTCCTGACTTTC.

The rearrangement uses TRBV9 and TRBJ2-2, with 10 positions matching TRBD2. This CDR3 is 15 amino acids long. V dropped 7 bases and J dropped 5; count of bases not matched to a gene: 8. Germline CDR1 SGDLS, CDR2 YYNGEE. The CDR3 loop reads CASSTGTSATGELFF. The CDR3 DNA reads TGTGCCAGCTCTACCGGGACTAGCGCTACCGGGGAGCTGTTTTTT.

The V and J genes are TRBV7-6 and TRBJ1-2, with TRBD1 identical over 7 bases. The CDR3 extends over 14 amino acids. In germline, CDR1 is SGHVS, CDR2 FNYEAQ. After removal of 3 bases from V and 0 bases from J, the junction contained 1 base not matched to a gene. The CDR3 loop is CASSFGTANYGYTF. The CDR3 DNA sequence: TGTGCCAGCAGCTTCGGGACAGCTAACTATGGCTACACCTTC.

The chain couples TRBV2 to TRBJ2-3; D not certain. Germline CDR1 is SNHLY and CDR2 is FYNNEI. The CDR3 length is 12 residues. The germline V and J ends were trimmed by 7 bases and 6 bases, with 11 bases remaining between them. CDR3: CASKLRSDTQYF. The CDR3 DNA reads TGTGCCAGCAAGCTGCGCTCCGATACGCAGTATTTT.